The T cell receptor (beta chain) under discussion was sequenced for a study of identical twins (TCRdb year 2016). Regarding the research as a whole: To test whether fetal clonotypes persist, this study deep-sequenced TCR alpha and beta repertoires from monozygotic twins, from unrelated adults of various ages, and from cord blood. To rule out contamination, replicate twin experiments were performed at different times with different library preparation protocols. The paper as a whole reports these results and caveats: Compared with coincidental sharing between unrelated individuals, out-of-frame TCR alpha sequences shared between twins showed an excess of sequences with low generation probability. Conclusions relied on cross-sectional statistical analysis, since the same donors could not be followed over many years. A weaker excess of twin sharing was found in beta out-of-frame sequences because the signal-to-noise ratio was lowered by fewer shared sequences. Recombination models systematically underestimated out-of-frame TCR alpha sharing in monozygotic twins but agreed with sharing between unrelated individuals. Invariant T cells such as MAIT and iNKT could partly confound zero-insertion analyses, although diverse VJ usage argued against such confounding for most clonotypes. Fewer insertions were carried by abundant cord blood beta clonotypes, a similar but weaker trend appeared in young adult naive repertoires, and no such trend appeared in memory repertoires.

Library preparation employed 5' RACE. TCRdb shows the sequencer as Illumina HiSeq 2000. Template switching added a universal primer binding site, and the final cDNA carried a unique molecular identifier that allowed TCR cDNA molecules to be counted accurately. Specific primers in the conserved constant-segment region were used to synthesize first-strand cDNA for TCR alpha and beta chains. To control for contamination, each cDNA library was double barcoded with a SMART-Mk sample barcode plus Illumina barcodes. Two successive PCR steps introduced TruSeq adapter sequences along with Illumina sample barcodes. TCR alpha and beta cDNA libraries were sequenced on the Illumina HiSeq platform with custom primers. In the authors' own workflow: MiGEC was used to process raw reads and extract unique molecular identifiers, and MiXCR was used to find CDR3 positions. For each individual, recombination models were inferred using an EM algorithm with the repgenHMM and IGoR tools. Shared clonotypes were analyzed with the tcR package in R, and sharing was normalized by the product of cloneset sizes. To study raw recombination free of thymic and clonal selection effects, out-of-frame nonproductive sequences were analyzed. TCRdb reanalyzed the raw reads on its own, using fastp at Q25 for trimming and MiXCR for clone calling, and kept in-frame beta chains. Here each entry gathers all rows of one CDR3 protein and keeps the most common genes and DNA. The V and J calls come from TCRdb's annotation, not from the publication. Here the sample has about 890,000 distinct CDR3 sequences; around 12% occur a single time. The top ten clones comprise around 1.6% of the sample.

For this clonotype: No antigen is known for it. Per-nucleotide qualities are absent, and no much larger clonotype sits a single base away.

Sequences MNHEY (CDR1) and SMNVEV (CDR2) are obtained from the germline V gene (reference sequence). Trimming leaves V shorter by 3 bases and J shorter by 6 bases, with the junction holding 6 bases beyond the gene matches. The CDR3 runs 14 residues from the cysteine to the phenylalanine. CDR3 DNA is the only sequence kept; it has 42 bases, read in frame from the first base. Only healthy Caucasian donors were included. The twin cohort consisted of three pairs of female monozygotic twins, all aged about 18 to 29 years. RNA for TCR libraries was isolated from peripheral blood mononuclear cells. Another study also made use of these data, one on yellow fever vaccine responses in identical twins. Per that second paper: The T cell response to vaccination in identical twins was reported by the authors to appear partly convergent and partly personalized. The study precisely tracked vaccine-responding T cell clones in identical twins.

The receptor's source is a woman between 18 and 30 years old in good health. The specimen was PBMCs. The sequence is built from TRBV27 and TRBJ1-1; 8 bases in between match TRBD1. The DNA sequence is TGTGCCAGCAGTTTCGGGACAGGCTCCGCTGAAGCTTTCTTT. Its amino acids are CASSFGTGSAEAFF.